Included here is one T cell receptor (beta chain) sequence, with context. Its antigen is not identified. J lost 8 bases, V lost 3 bases, and 4 bases had no gene match. Germline-derived CDR1 and CDR2 are LNHNV and YYDKDF (reference sequence). The CDR3 runs 13 residues. Separation by sorting yielded CD4+ and CD8+ T cells from PBMCs. The sample is drawn from a study of CD8+ T cells in alopecia areata. Broader study findings: Normal skin contains resident alphabeta T cells, and these are also sequenced in scalp samples. Lesional scalp, notably in alopecia totalis/universalis, had clonality above that of normal scalp.

In each case, RNA was isolated and then reverse transcribed into cDNA as the sequencing template. Produced via immunoSEQ multiplex PCR; TCRdb's table is partial and in-frame only. The repertoire holds over 150,000 clones, with about 56% as singletons. Material for sequencing was CD8+ T cells sorted from blood. The chain combines TRBV15 with TRBJ2-1; 7 nucleotides agree with TRBD1. The sequence came from a human donor in good health. The CDR3 is CATSSDRVDEQFF. Written as DNA, the CDR3 is TGTGCCACCAGCAGCGACAGGGTCGATGAGCAGTTCTTC.